The rows below give T cell receptor beta chains drawn from one sample of a study of blood T cell repertoires in COVID-19. The repertoire was sequenced with immunoSEQ multiplex PCR; TCRdb's copy has only in-frame clones and lacks some. The sample yields 120,000 to 150,000 clones, about 82% seen once. The specimen sequenced was peripheral blood. The receptors stem from a woman aged 40-49 years with active or convalescent COVID-19. The CDR3 runs from the conserved cysteine through the conserved F or W. Each record gives: clone size, D gene, J gene, V gene, CDR3 DNA, CDR3 protein. The D gene is left open where the match is weak. Not all rows give a size; the values are once, few, many and, for expanded clones, a class.

few | - | TRBJ1-2 | TRBV4-1 | TGCGCCAGCAGTCAAGATCGGGGGGCGCTGAGGATAGGTGGCTACACCTTC | CASSQDRGALRIGGYTF
- | - | TRBJ1-5 | TRBV15 | TGTGCCACCAGCATCCAGCGGGGGCGCAATCAGCCCCAGCATTTT | CATSIQRGRNQPQHF
once | - | TRBJ1-6 | TRBV27 | TGTGCCAGCAGTTTATCAGGGGCCTATAATTCACCCCTCCACTTT | CASSLSGAYNSPLHF
- | TRBD2 | TRBJ2-7 | TRBV5-1 | TGCGCCAGCAGCTCGGGGGGACTAGCGGGATCAGCATCCTACGAGCAGTACTTC | CASSSGGLAGSASYEQYF
- | - | TRBJ2-5 | TRBV7-2 | TGTGCCAGCAGCTTAGGGAGCGGTTTCCAAGAGACCCAGTACTTC | CASSLGSGFQETQYF
- | - | TRBJ2-3 | TRBV5-1 | TGCGCCAGCAGCTTGGGGACTAGCACAGATACGCAGTATTTT | CASSLGTSTDTQYF
once | TRBD1 | TRBJ1-6 | TRBV28 | TGTGCCAGCAGTTCCGCGACAGGGTATAATTCACCCCTCCACTTT | CASSSATGYNSPLHF
few | TRBD1 | TRBJ1-2 | TRBV4-3 | TGCGCCAGCAGCCAAGACCGGGACAGGGGCTATGGCTACACCTTC | CASSQDRDRGYGYTF
- | TRBD1 | TRBJ1-2 | TRBV12-3/TRBV12-4 | TGTGCCACCCTCGACAGGGCCGGCTACACCTTC | CATLDRAGYTF
- | - | TRBJ1-5 | TRBV19 | TGTGCCAGCAGGTCGCTCAATCAGCCCCAGCATTTT | CASRSLNQPQHF
- | - | TRBJ1-2 | TRBV4-3 | TGCGCCAGCAGCCAAGTAACAGGCGACTATGGCTACACCTTC | CASSQVTGDYGYTF
- | - | TRBJ1-1 | TRBV6-5 | TGTGCCAGCAGTTACTACGGGACAAGCACTGAAGCTTTCTTT | CASSYYGTSTEAFF
- | TRBD1 | TRBJ2-7 | TRBV28 | TGTGCCAGCAGGACAGACAGGGTTCGCTACGAGCAGTACTTC | CASRTDRVRYEQYF
- | - | TRBJ1-1 | TRBV18 | TGTGCCAGCTTGCGGACGGACACCCCTAGAGAAGCTTTCTTT | CASLRTDTPREAFF
- | - | TRBJ1-2 | TRBV15 | TGTGCCACCAGCAGAAATGTGACGACAGGTCGATATGGCTACACCTTC | CATSRNVTTGRYGYTF
- | - | TRBJ1-2 | TRBV2 | TGTGCCAGCAGGGCCGGTGCATCAAGAGGTGGCTACACCTTC | CASRAGASRGGYTF
few | - | TRBJ2-1 | TRBV7-2 | TGTGCCAGCAGCCACGCACTCAATGGCAATGAGCAGTTCTTC | CASSHALNGNEQFF
- | - | TRBJ2-1 | TRBV25-1 | TGTGCCAGCACCTCAGGTTCCTACAATGAGCAGTTCTTC | CASTSGSYNEQFF
- | TRBD2 | TRBJ2-3 | TRBV7-9 | TGTGCCAGCAGCTTATTTCTAGCGGGCCCTAGCACAGATACGCAGTATTTT | CASSLFLAGPSTDTQYF
- | - | TRBJ1-4 | TRBV18 | TGTGCCAGCTCACCCCCGGACAGAGCTAATGAAAAACTGTTTTTT | CASSPPDRANEKLFF
- | - | TRBJ1-1 | TRBV5-1 | TGCGCCAGCAGCTTGACGGCCTTCCAGGGCACTGAAGCTTTCTTT | CASSLTAFQGTEAFF
- | - | TRBJ1-5 | TRBV27 | TGTGCCAGCAGCGCCACAGGGCTCGGCAATCAGCCCCAGCATTTT | CASSATGLGNQPQHF
- | TRBD1 | TRBJ1-6 | TRBV15 | TGTGCCACCAGCAGAGAAATCGGGACAGGGGATTCACCCCTCCACTTT | CATSREIGTGDSPLHF